Each of the 20 T cell receptor beta chains below was sequenced from the same sample in a study of T cells after yellow fever vaccination. TCRdb ran MiXCR on the 5' RACE reads and lists one entry per CDR3 protein. Seen here are around 200,000 distinct CDR3 sequences, about 11% observed once, and the top ten hold 36%. The input for sequencing was CD8+ T cells sorted from PBMCs, taken 15 days after the yellow fever booster vaccination. The source of these receptors is a man between 18 and 29 years old who received the YFV17D yellow fever vaccine.

This clonotype was observed many times. V and J are TRBV29-1 and TRBJ2-1, with 9 bases fitting TRBD2. CDR1 SQVTM and CDR2 ANQGSEA come from the germline V gene. This CDR3 has 15 residues. With 1 base clipped from V and 12 bases from J, the junction kept 13 bases outside the gene matches. The CDR3 coding sequence is TGCAGCGTTGAAGCCGGGGCTAGCGGGGCCCGGGGGCAGTTCTTC. Residues: CSVEAGASGARGQFF.

This chain connects TRBV5-5 to TRBJ2-6, with 8 nucleotides matching TRBD1. The trim removed 2 bases at V and 0 bases at J, leaving 10 bases unmatched. The CDR3 contains 19 residues. The V gene's germline CDR1 is SGHKS and CDR2 YYEKEE (reference sequence). The CDR3, as DNA: TGTGCCAGCAGCTTTGGCAGGGGGCTCGGCGACTCTGGGGCCAACGTCCTGACTTTC. Its translation is CASSFGRGLGDSGANVLTF.

The chain has TRBV10-3 and TRBJ2-5; D gene unclear. Germline V gene data show CDR1 as ENHRY and CDR2 as SYGVKD. Trimming shortened V by 0 bases and J by 1 base, and 6 bases separated the two germline ends. The CDR3 consists of 14 residues. The DNA of the CDR3 is TGTGCCATCAGTGAGTCGGGATTCCAAGAGACCCAGTACTTC. This translates into CAISESGFQETQYF.

Only a few counts were recorded for this clonotype. The DNA for the CDR3 is TGCAGCGCCGAAACGACAGTGTACCAAGAGACCCAGTACTTC. Translating gives CSAETTVYQETQYF. The rearrangement uses TRBV29-1 and TRBJ2-5, with TRBD1 as a possible D gene (5 bases). Germline V gene data show CDR1 as SQVTM and CDR2 as ANQGSEA. V lost 7 bases and J lost 0, with 15 bases in between. This CDR3 spans 14 amino acids.

The chain recombines TRBV11-2 with TRBJ2-5; weak D call: TRBD2 (5 bases). Per germline, CDR1 SGHAT and CDR2 FQNNGV. Trimming removed 2 bases at V and 1 base at J, with 8 bases between. The CDR3 spans 14 residues. The CDR3 loop is CASSLIRGQETQYF. DNA of the CDR3: TGTGCCAGCAGCTTAATCCGGGGCCAAGAGACCCAGTACTTC.

This clonotype was detected a few times. V and J are TRBV7-6 and TRBJ2-5; D not certain. CDR1 is SGHVS, CDR2 FNYEAQ, per germline. V lost 7 bases to trimming and J lost 2 bases, with 17 bases between them. This CDR3 contains 15 residues. CDR3 DNA: TGTGCCAGCAAACTCGGTTCGCTCGAGCAAGAGACCCAGTACTTC. Its translation is CASKLGSLEQETQYF.

The chain recombines TRBV7-2 with TRBJ2-5; D possibly corresponds to TRBD2 (6 bases). V was cut by 5 bases and J by 1 base, with 11 bases left in between. Germline V gene sequence: CDR1 SGHTA, CDR2 FQGNSA. The CDR3 extends over 14 amino acids. The CDR3 here is CASSPPTSQETQYF. CDR3 coding DNA: TGTGCCAGCAGCCCGCCGACTAGCCAAGAGACCCAGTACTTC.

This clonotype was seen only a few times. J is TRBJ2-5 and V is TRBV10-2; tentatively, D is TRBD2 (5 bases). V lost 7 bases and J 5 bases, leaving 14 bases between the germline ends. Per the germline V gene, CDR1 is WSHSY and CDR2 is SAAADI. The CDR3 is 13 residues long. The CDR3 DNA is TGCGCCAGCATGCGAGGGATAAGGGAGACCCAGTACTTC. Its translation: CASMRGIRETQYF.

The sample holds a few counts of this clonotype. The CDR3 loop is CASSQSSSYEQYV. The CDR3 DNA follows: TGCGCCAGCAGTCAATCGAGTAGCTACGAGCAGTACGTC. The rearrangement uses TRBV23-1 and TRBJ2-7, with no clear D. TRBV23-1 is an ORF; its function is uncertain. Trimming took 0 bases from V and 3 from J, leaving 6 bases between them. The CDR3 runs 13 residues.

The chain carries TRBV19 and TRBJ1-5; 9 bases align to TRBD1. V trimming: 5 bases; J trimming: 6 bases; junction bases outside the gene matches: 8. The germline CDR1 and CDR2 sequences are LNHDA and SQIVND (reference sequence). The CDR3 has 15 residues. The CDR3 loop is CASSSYRGLGQPQHF. For the CDR3, the DNA is TGTGCCAGTAGTTCTTACAGGGGGCTAGGTCAGCCCCAGCATTTT.

This clonotype was seen more than once but under ten times. The chain carries TRBV4-3 and TRBJ2-2; TRBD2 agrees at 9 bases. This CDR3 spans 16 amino acids. The junction had 1 base not matched to a gene; V was cut back by 0 bases and J by 2 bases. In germline, CDR1 is LGHNA, CDR2 YSLEER. The CDR3 is CASSQETSGNTGELFF. In nucleotides, the CDR3 is TGCGCCAGCAGCCAAGAGACTAGCGGAAACACCGGGGAGCTGTTTTTT.

This clonotype was seen many times. The V call is TRBV7-8, the J call TRBJ2-1, with a tentative D call TRBD2 (6 bases). Trimming stripped 0 bases from V and 7 bases from J, with 10 bases between. There are 14 residues in the CDR3. CDR1 is SGHVS, CDR2 FQNEAQ, per germline. The CDR3 DNA sequence: TGTGCCAGCAGCTTAGCGCGGGGTCCGAATGAGCAGTTCTTC. It is translated as CASSLARGPNEQFF.

The table lists this clonotype with a few counts. The rearrangement uses TRBV10-3 and TRBJ1-2; 8 bases line up with TRBD1. Unmatched junction bases numbered 10, after V lost 6 bases and J lost 1 base. CDR3 size: 16 residues. CDR1 is ENHRY, CDR2 SYGVKD, per germline. The CDR3 is CAIRDPTGEGNYGYTF. The CDR3 region has the DNA TGTGCCATCAGGGATCCGACAGGGGAGGGTAACTATGGCTACACCTTC.

The rearrangement uses TRBV5-5 and TRBJ2-7; D possibly corresponds to TRBD2 (6 bases). This CDR3 is built from 13 residues. CDR1 and CDR2 from the germline V gene are SGHKS and YYEKEE (reference sequence). Trimming left V 6 bases short and J 2 bases short, with 12 bases between. CDR3 bases: TGTGCCAGCACTGGAGGGTGGACCTACGAGCAGTACTTC. This gives the protein CASTGGWTYEQYF.

This clonotype was picked up a small number of times. In nucleotides, the CDR3 is TGCGCCAGCAGTGGCGAGCAGTACGTC. Encoded protein: CASSGEQYV. The V gene is TRBV23-1, the J gene TRBJ2-7; no clear D gene. Being an ORF, TRBV23-1 has a function that is uncertain. CDR3 length: 9 residues. V was clipped by 5 bases and J by 6 bases, with 2 bases between them.

This clonotype has only a few counts. This rearrangement joins TRBV27 to TRBJ1-1; D not resolved. The V end lost 0 bases, the J end lost 8 bases, and 16 bases lay between the germline ends. Germline CDR1 and CDR2: MNHEY and SMNVEV (reference sequence). The CDR3 is 15 residues long. The chain's CDR3 is CASSLSQTSGWEAFF. The DNA of the CDR3 is TGTGCCAGCAGTTTATCCCAGACGTCGGGGTGGGAAGCTTTCTTT.

The chain employs TRBV10-3 and TRBJ2-1, with a tentative D call TRBD1 (5 bases). CDR3 size: 17 residues. V was trimmed by 0 bases and J by 7 bases, leaving 19 bases between them. Germline CDR1 and CDR2: ENHRY and SYGVKD. CDR3 loop: CAISESTAAGQWNEQFF. The DNA for the CDR3 is TGTGCCATCAGTGAGTCGACGGCGGCAGGGCAGTGGAATGAGCAGTTCTTC.

In its sample, this clonotype was seen many times. The V call is TRBV7-9, the J call TRBJ2-7, with TRBD1 identical over 10 bases. Germline V gene sequence: CDR1 SEHNR, CDR2 FQNEAQ (reference sequence). The CDR3 contains 21 residues. With 4 bases clipped from V and 0 bases from J, the junction kept 21 bases outside the gene matches. CDR3 coding DNA: TGTGCCAGCAGCTCCAGCCGCCTGGGACAGGGGCCGCGGGTAACCTCCTACGAGCAGTACTTC. Translated: CASSSSRLGQGPRVTSYEQYF.

This clonotype turned up a few times. The J gene is TRBJ2-6, the V gene TRBV4-2; weak D call: TRBD2 (6 bases). From germline, CDR1 is LGHNA and CDR2 YNFKEQ. This CDR3 spans 16 amino acids. V lost 0 bases, J lost 0 bases, and 6 bases lay in between. The CDR3 DNA sequence: TGTGCCAGCAGCCAAGAGGAGGGCTCTGGGGCCAACGTCCTGACTTTC. Its translation: CASSQEEGSGANVLTF.

V is TRBV7-9 and J is TRBJ2-5, with unresolved D. Trimming stripped 5 bases from V and 5 bases from J, with 15 bases between. The CDR3 runs to 14 residues. Germline V CDR1 and CDR2: SEHNR, FQNEAQ (reference sequence). As DNA, the CDR3 is TGTGCCAGCAGCCACGTAGCCCTCAGGGAGACCCAGTACTTC. As protein: CASSHVALRETQYF. Based on the CDR3 plus reference TRBV7-9 and TRBJ2-5, the full variable domain is DTGVSQNPRHKITKRGQNVTFRCDPISEHNRLYWYRQTLGQGPEFLTYFQNEAQLEKSRLLSDRFSAERPKGSFSTLEIQRTEQGDSAMYLCASSHVALRETQYFGPGTRLLVL.